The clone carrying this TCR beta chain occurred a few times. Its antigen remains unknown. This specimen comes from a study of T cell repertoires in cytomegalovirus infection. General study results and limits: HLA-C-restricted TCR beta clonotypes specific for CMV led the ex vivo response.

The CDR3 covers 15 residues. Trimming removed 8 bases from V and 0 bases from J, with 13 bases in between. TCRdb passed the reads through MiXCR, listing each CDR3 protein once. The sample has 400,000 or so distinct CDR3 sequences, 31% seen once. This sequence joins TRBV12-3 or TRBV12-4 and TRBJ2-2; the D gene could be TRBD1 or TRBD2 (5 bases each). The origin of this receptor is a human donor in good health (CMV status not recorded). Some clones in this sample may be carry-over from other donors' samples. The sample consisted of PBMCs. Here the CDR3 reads CASVWGTTNTGELFF. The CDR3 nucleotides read TGTGCCAGCGTTTGGGGGACGACGAACACCGGGGAGCTGTTTTTT.